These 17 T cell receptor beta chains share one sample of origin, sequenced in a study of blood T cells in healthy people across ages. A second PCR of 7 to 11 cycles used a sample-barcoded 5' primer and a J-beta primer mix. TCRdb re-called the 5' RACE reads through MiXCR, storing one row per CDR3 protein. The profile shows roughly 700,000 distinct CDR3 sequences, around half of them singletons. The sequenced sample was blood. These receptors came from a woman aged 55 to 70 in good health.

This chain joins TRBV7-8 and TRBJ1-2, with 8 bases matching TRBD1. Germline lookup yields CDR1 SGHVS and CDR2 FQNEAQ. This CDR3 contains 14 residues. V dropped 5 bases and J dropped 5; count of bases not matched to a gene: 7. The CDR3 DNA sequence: TGTGCCAGCAGCCATGGACAGGGAAGATATGGCTACACCTTC. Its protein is CASSHGQGRYGYTF.

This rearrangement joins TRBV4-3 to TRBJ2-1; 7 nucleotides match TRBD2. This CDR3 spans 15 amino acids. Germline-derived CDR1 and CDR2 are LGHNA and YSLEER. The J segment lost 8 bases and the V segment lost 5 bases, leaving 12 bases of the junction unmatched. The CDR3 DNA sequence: TGCGCCAGCAGCTCGACCGGGACTACGTCGCATGAGCAGTTCTTC. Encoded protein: CASSSTGTTSHEQFF.

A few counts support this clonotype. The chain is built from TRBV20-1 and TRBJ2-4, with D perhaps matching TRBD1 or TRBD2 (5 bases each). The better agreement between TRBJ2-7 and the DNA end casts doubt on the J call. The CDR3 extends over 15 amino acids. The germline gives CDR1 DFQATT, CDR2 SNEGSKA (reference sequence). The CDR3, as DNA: TGCAGTGCTAGAGAGTCCCGGGACCTAGGGGACGAGCAGTACTTC. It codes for CSARESRDLGDEQYF.

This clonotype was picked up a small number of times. The DNA of the CDR3 is TGTGCCAGCAGTGCCGGGACAGGGATCGGGGAGACCCAGTACTTC. It yields the protein CASSAGTGIGETQYF. The rearrangement joins TRBV12-3 or TRBV12-4 to TRBJ2-5, with 9 bases lining up with TRBD1. The CDR3 contains 15 residues. Losses at the gene ends were 5 bases for V and 5 bases for J; bases not matched to a gene: 9.

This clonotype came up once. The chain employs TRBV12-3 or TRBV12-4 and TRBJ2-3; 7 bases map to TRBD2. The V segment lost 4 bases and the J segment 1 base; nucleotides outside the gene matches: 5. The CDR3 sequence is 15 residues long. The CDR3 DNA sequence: TGTGCCAGCAGTTACCCGGGAGGCGGCACAGATACGCAGTATTTT. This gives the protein CASSYPGGGTDTQYF.

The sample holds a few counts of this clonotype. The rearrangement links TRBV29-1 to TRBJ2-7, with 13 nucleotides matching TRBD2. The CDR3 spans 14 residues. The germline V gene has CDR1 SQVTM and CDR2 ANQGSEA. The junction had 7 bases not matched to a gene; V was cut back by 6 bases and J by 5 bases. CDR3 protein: CSVGTSGTVNEQYF. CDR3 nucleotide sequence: TGCAGCGTGGGGACTAGCGGGACGGTGAACGAGCAGTACTTC.

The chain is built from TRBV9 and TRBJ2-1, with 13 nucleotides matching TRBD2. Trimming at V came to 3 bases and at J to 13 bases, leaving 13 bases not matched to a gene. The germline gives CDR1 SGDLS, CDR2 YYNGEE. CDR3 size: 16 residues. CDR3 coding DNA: TGTGCCAGCAGCGCTGGACTAGCGGGAGAGGGGGAGACCCAGTTCTTC. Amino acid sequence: CASSAGLAGEGETQFF.

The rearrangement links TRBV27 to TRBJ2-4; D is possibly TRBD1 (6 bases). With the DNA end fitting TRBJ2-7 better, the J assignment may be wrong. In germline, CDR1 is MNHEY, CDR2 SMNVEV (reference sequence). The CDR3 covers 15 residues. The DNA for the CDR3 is TGTGCCAGCAGTTTATCGGCAGGGGTCGCGTACGAGCAGTACTTC. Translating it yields CASSLSAGVAYEQYF.

The CDR3 bases are TGTGCCAGCAGCTTAGCCCCCTCCGGGACAGGGGCAGGCTACACCTTC. Translated, it gives CASSLAPSGTGAGYTF. The chain carries TRBV7-2 and TRBJ1-2; 10 bases align to TRBD1. The CDR3 is 16 amino acids. Germline V gene lookup returns CDR1 SGHTA and CDR2 FQGNSA. Trimming cost V 0 bases and J 8 bases; bases outside gene matches: 9.

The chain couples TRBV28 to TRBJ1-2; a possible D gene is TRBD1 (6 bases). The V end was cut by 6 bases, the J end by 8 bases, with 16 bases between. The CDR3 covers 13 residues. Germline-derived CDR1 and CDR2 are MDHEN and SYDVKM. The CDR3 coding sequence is TGTGCCAGCAGAGCAGCGGGACATTTCGGCTACACCTTC. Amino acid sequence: CASRAAGHFGYTF.

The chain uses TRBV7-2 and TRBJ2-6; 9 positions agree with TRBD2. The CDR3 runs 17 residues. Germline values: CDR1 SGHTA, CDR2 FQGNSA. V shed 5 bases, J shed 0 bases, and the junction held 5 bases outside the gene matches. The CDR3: CASSRGLATSGANVLTF. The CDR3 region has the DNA TGTGCCAGCAGCCGGGGACTAGCAACCTCTGGGGCCAACGTCCTGACTTTC.

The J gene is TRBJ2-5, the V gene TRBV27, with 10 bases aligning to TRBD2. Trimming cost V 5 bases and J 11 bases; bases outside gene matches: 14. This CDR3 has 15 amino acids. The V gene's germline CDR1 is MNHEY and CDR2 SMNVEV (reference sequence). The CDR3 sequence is CASSPYLAGAYEQYF. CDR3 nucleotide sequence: TGTGCCAGCAGTCCTTATCTAGCGGGAGCTTATGAGCAGTACTTC.

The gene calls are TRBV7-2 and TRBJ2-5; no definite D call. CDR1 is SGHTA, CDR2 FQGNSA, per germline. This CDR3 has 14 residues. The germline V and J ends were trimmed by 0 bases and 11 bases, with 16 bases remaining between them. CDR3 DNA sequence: TGTGCCAGCAGCTTAGCCACTGGCGCGCGAGAGCAGTACTTC. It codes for CASSLATGAREQYF.

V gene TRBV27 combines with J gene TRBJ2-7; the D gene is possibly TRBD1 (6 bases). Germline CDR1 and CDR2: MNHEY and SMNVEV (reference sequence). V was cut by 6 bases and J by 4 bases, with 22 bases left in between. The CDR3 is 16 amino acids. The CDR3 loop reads CASSPTSGVGPYEQYF. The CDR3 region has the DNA TGTGCCAGCAGCCCTACATCAGGGGTAGGTCCATACGAGCAGTACTTC.

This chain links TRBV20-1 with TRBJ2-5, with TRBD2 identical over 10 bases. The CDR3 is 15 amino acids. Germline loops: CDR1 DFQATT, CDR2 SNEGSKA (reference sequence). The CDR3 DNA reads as TGCAGGCCAAGTGGACTAGCGGATTACCTAGAGACCCAGTACTTC. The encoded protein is CRPSGLADYLETQYF.

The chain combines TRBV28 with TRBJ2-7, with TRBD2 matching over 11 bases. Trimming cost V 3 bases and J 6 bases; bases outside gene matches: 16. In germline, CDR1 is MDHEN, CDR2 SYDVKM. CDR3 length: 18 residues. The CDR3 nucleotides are TGTGCCAGCAGTTTCGAAGGGACTAGCGGAAAATGGGGTTGCGAGCAGTACTTC. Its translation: CASSFEGTSGKWGCEQYF.

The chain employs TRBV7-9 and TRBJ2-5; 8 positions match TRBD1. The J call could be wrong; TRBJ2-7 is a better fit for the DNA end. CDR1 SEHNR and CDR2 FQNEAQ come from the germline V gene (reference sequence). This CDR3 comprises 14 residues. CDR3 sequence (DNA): TGTGCCAGCAGCACCGGACAGGGTCCGGACGAGCAGTACTTC. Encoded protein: CASSTGQGPDEQYF.